This T cell receptor (beta chain) was identified in a study of blood T cells in healthy people across ages (dated by TCRdb to 2014 to 2015). A note on the overall study: In model experiments, template switching captured roughly one uniquely barcoded TCR beta cDNA molecule for every two T cells. The donors were split into four age groups: young (average around 16 years), middle-aged (roughly 40), aged (62) and long-lived (82). Age-related changes in TCR beta repertoire diversity were measured in the study by deep sequencing normalized with unique cDNA molecular identifiers. Using the same blood draw, the study looked at two additional independent replicas of 1 million unique cDNA reads for two donors, one aged 18 to 29 and the other aged 80 or older. Findings and caveats that apply to the study as a whole: The CMV infection status of donors was not known, potentially confounding age-related changes in expanded clonotypes. The percentage of naive T cells measured by flow cytometry correlated strongly with observed TCR beta diversity. Bulk unsorted PBMC profiling prevented conclusive comparison of naive and antigen-experienced compartments. Observed TCR beta diversity per million T cells fell roughly linearly with age, and a significant reduction was already apparent by age roughly 40. Estimates of total diversity from one million sequenced T cells were regarded as lower bounds and underestimates. The long-lived group showed more naive CD4+ T cells, fewer expanded clones and increased TCR diversity than the aged group, suggesting age selection.

Systemically healthy Caucasian individuals from Russia, some 36 in total and aged about 6 to 95 years, were included as donors. Around 10 milliliters of peripheral blood were collected from each donor into EDTA-treated Vacutainer tubes. Ficoll-Paque density-gradient centrifugation was used to isolate PBMCs, with at least 7 million per sample. Trizol reagent was used to extract total RNA from the PBMCs, yielding at least 5 micrograms per sample. Naive CD45RAhigh/CD27high T cell percentages were measured by flow cytometry on a PBMC aliquot from every donor. Library method: 5' RACE. The listed sequencing device is Illumina HiSeq 2500. A second PCR of roughly 6 to 12 cycles was performed with a sample-barcoded 5' primer and a J-beta primer mix. A unique molecular identifier was introduced onto each TCR beta cDNA molecule by a template-switch 5' adaptor carrying 12 random nucleotides. At least 2.5 million CDR3-containing paired-end reads were obtained from each sample. The Mint cDNA synthesis kit, primed by a TRBC-specific oligonucleotide, was used to synthesize first-strand cDNA from all RNA. Following uracil-DNA glycosylase treatment, a first 18-cycle PCR with universal primers M1SS and BC2_uni_R was performed on all cDNA. As for the original processing: Normalization of each sample was performed by random selection of 1 million high-quality reads, each carrying a distinct molecular identifier. Reads with shared molecular identifiers were discarded instead of being binned into consensus sequences. CDR3 identification, clonotype clustering and error correction used MiTCR with a Q25 quality threshold and the strictest error-elimination algorithm. Lower-bound total TCR beta diversity was estimated with a nonparametric unseen species model using Euler transformation. The public sequencing data were trimmed at Q25 with fastp and processed into clonotypes with MiXCR by TCRdb, which kept only in-frame beta chains. Each record represents a unique CDR3 protein, reported with the most common genes and DNA among its rows. The authors' filters were not applied to this entry. For this sample the table gives 750,000 to 950,000 distinct CDR3 sequences, of which about 29% were detected only once. Roughly 10% of the sample is in the top ten clones.

Clipping removes 0 bases from V and 8 bases from J, with 9 as the unmatched junction base count. The CDR3 starts with the cysteine, ends with the phenylalanine, and has 16 residues. Only the CDR3 portion is preserved as DNA: 48 bases, with reading frame beginning at the first base. CDR1 and CDR2, per the germline V gene, are MNHEY and SVGAGI. In its sample, this clonotype was seen a few times. The target of this receptor is not known. There are no base qualities to consult, and no much larger clone falls within one base. The sample also formed part of further work on T cells of mothers and their children. The second study, in turn, reports: Nine systemically healthy Caucasian individuals, comprising three mothers and their six children, were included as donors. cDNA synthesis used all of the extracted RNA, with 1.5 ug of RNA in each 15 ul reaction. In the second PCR, the M1S primer added sample barcodes and 2-4 random nucleotides. Over 8.5 million TCR beta CDR3 reads were obtained for each mother, and 2.5 million to 3 million reads were obtained for each child. TCR recombination output is similarly shaped by thymic selection in related and unrelated pairs, with a minor effect exerted by inherited differences. Normalized repertoire overlap was always found to be slightly, but never significantly, higher in related mother-child pairs than in unrelated mother-child pairs. Persistent microchimeric T cell clones were not detected, at a sensitivity of 95 to 100 clones per million clonotypes. In the study, deep NGS was used to compare the TCR beta repertoires of mothers and children, and features distinguishing related mother-child pairs from unrelated individuals were sought. Mothers averaged about 37 +/- 4 years of age and children averaged about 10 +/- 4 years. After adapter ligation was performed with NEBNext reagents, the libraries were sequenced on an Illumina HiSeq 2000 with 100+100 nt paired-end reads. To prevent cross-contamination, the mother and child libraries were prepared one month apart and sequenced in separate runs. For each donor, between roughly 500,000 and 2,200,000 distinct TCR beta clonotypes were identified. Naive TCR beta clonotypes were estimated from low-frequency clonotypes matched to each donor's FACS-determined naive share, without sorting.

The specimen sequenced was blood. Recombination connected TRBV6-5 to TRBJ1-4, and 7 junction bases match TRBD1. The origin of this receptor is a woman aged 40-49 years in good health. The CDR3 protein: CASSYSISTGDEKLFF. The base sequence is TGTGCCAGCAGTTACTCGATAAGTACAGGGGACGAAAAACTGTTTTTT.